Shown below are 22 T cell receptor beta chains from a single sample sequenced in a study of blood T cells in healthy people across ages. A second PCR, run for roughly 7 to 12 cycles, used a sample-barcoded 5' primer plus a J-beta primer mix. MiXCR was run by TCRdb on the 5' RACE reads, yielding one entry per CDR3 protein. The sample has 780,000 or so distinct CDR3 sequences; approximately 53% are singletons. Sequenced input: blood. The origin of the receptors is a man older than 75 in good health.

This chain links TRBV12-3 or TRBV12-4 with TRBJ2-1, with D hard to call. The J call could be wrong; TRBJ2-7 is a better fit for the DNA end. The CDR3 runs to 15 residues. The CDR3 spells CASRPLGLSYNEQYF. The CDR3 DNA follows: TGTGCCAGCCGCCCTCTAGGGCTCTCCTACAATGAGCAGTACTTC.

This chain joins TRBV21-1 and TRBJ2-6. TRBV21-1 is shown as a pseudogene. The CDR3 spans 18 residues. DNA of the CDR3: TGTGCCAGGCAGACACCTAGAATTCTCCACTCTGGGGCCAACGTCCTGACTTTC. Translation gives CARQTPRILHSGANVLTF.

This clonotype was detected only once. The V gene is TRBV24-1, the J gene TRBJ2-3; D remains ambiguous. The germline V gene encodes CDR1 KGHDR and CDR2 SFDVKD. The CDR3 consists of 13 residues. V was clipped by 9 bases and J by 4 bases, with 13 bases between them. CDR3 in DNA: TGTGCCACCGGCAGCGAAACGGCAGATACGCAGTATTTT. Protein product: CATGSETADTQYF.

This clonotype has at least ten counts. The genes are TRBV29-1 and TRBJ2-1, with no clear D. The DNA end is more similar to TRBJ2-7, so the J call may be wrong. CDR1 SQVTM and CDR2 ANQGSEA come from the germline V gene. CDR3 length: 11 amino acids. In DNA, the CDR3 is TGCAGCGTTGAAGACAACAATGAGCAGTACTTC. Encoded protein: CSVEDNNEQYF.

There are a few counts of this clonotype. The chain employs TRBV20-1 and TRBJ2-7; 9 bases map to TRBD2. V shed 3 bases, J shed 3 bases, and the junction held 9 bases outside the gene matches. Looked up from germline, CDR1 is DFQATT and CDR2 is SNEGSKA (reference sequence). The CDR3 runs to 15 residues. The CDR3 coding sequence is TGCAGTGCTAGTTTCTTACTAGCGGGCCGCTACGAGCAGTACTTC. This encodes CSASFLLAGRYEQYF.

The chain employs TRBV11-2 and TRBJ2-1, with TRBD2 identical over 9 bases. Germline lookup yields CDR1 SGHAT and CDR2 FQNNGV. This CDR3 comprises 21 residues. Germline trimming cut 10 bases from V and 6 bases from J; bases unmatched to any gene: 31. The CDR3 DNA is TGTGCCACCCGAGCGGGAGGTGGGGCAGGGTATATAAGGAACCAGGGCAATGAGCAGTTCTTC. Amino acid sequence: CATRAGGGAGYIRNQGNEQFF.

The chain carries TRBV20-1 and TRBJ2-3; perhaps D is TRBD1 or TRBD2 (6 bases each). Trimming took 5 bases from V and 2 from J, leaving 20 bases between them. The CDR3 length is 16 residues. The germline CDR1 and CDR2 sequences are DFQATT and SNEGSKA (reference sequence). The DNA for the CDR3 is TGCAGTGCTTGGCTTGGGGGGCGTATGGTCACAGATACGCAGTATTTT. Its translation is CSAWLGGRMVTDTQYF.

The V call is TRBV29-1, the J call TRBJ1-2; 7 bases agree with TRBD1. Germline V gives CDR1 SQVTM, CDR2 ANQGSEA. V was clipped by 3 bases and J by 4 bases; unmatched bases: 5. The CDR3 spans 13 residues. DNA for the CDR3: TGCAGCGTTGAGGCGGGGGACAGCTATGGCTACACCTTC. This codes for CSVEAGDSYGYTF.

The V call is TRBV7-6, the J call TRBJ2-5; D gene uncertain. Per the germline V gene, CDR1 is SGHVS and CDR2 is FNYEAQ. Trimming stripped 2 bases from V and 1 base from J, with 8 bases between. The CDR3 sequence is 14 residues long. CDR3 in DNA: TGTGCCAGCAGCTTAAGGGCCCTCCAAGAGACCCAGTACTTC. It specifies CASSLRALQETQYF.

The chain is built from TRBV7-2 and TRBJ2-5; D possibly corresponds to TRBD2 (7 bases). Looked up from germline, CDR1 is SGHTA and CDR2 is FQGNSA. Trimming cost V 5 bases and J 5 bases, with 15 bases left between them. The CDR3 runs to 14 residues. Written as DNA, the CDR3 is TGTGCCAGCAGCCTAGGGGGGGTGGCCGAGACCCAGTACTTC. Translation gives CASSLGGVAETQYF. Filled out from reference TRBV7-2 and TRBJ2-5, the complete variable domain reads GAGVSQSPSNKVTEKGKDVELRCDPISGHTALYWYRQSLGQGLEFLIYFQGNSAPDKSGLPSDRFSAERTGGSVSTLTIQRTQQEDSAVYLCASSLGGVAETQYFGPGTRLLVL.

This chain links TRBV28 with TRBJ2-7; D tentatively fits TRBD1 or TRBD2 (5 bases each). This CDR3 is built from 15 residues. Deletions cut 2 bases from V and 0 bases from J, with 11 bases between. Germline V gene lookup returns CDR1 MDHEN and CDR2 SYDVKM. CDR3 sequence (DNA): TGTGCCAGCAGTTTAGCCGGGACGCTCTCCTACGAGCAGTACTTC. Its translation: CASSLAGTLSYEQYF.

This clonotype has just a few counts. This chain connects TRBV12-5 to TRBJ2-7; 7 nucleotides line up with TRBD2. Germline CDR1 is LGHNT and CDR2 is FRNRAP. CDR3 length: 16 amino acids. The V segment lost 2 bases and the J segment 2 bases; nucleotides outside the gene matches: 9. CDR3 coding DNA: TGTGCTAGTGGTTTGCGCCCGGGGGGTCAACCCTACGAGCAGTACTTC. It encodes CASGLRPGGQPYEQYF.

This chain uses TRBV7-2 with TRBJ2-5; tentatively, D is TRBD2 (5 bases). The J call is doubtful: the DNA matches TRBJ2-7 better. Germline V gives CDR1 SGHTA, CDR2 FQGNSA. The CDR3 is 13 amino acids. CDR3 residues: CASSLTRTYEQYF. The CDR3 DNA sequence: TGTGCCAGCAGCTTAACTAGAACCTACGAGCAGTACTTC.

The CDR3 reads CASSQGTGREDTQYF. CDR3 nucleotide sequence: TGTGCCAGCAGCCAAGGGACAGGGCGCGAAGATACGCAGTATTTT. The chain carries TRBV7-8 and TRBJ2-3, with 9 bases lining up with TRBD1. This CDR3 is built from 15 residues. Germline V gene lookup returns CDR1 SGHVS and CDR2 FQNEAQ. V trimming: 5 bases; J trimming: 5 bases; junction bases outside the gene matches: 8.

The chain joins TRBV6-6 to TRBJ2-3; 12 nucleotides align to TRBD2. J gave up 4 bases and V 8 bases, and 13 bases lay outside the gene matches. Germline CDR1 reads MNHNY; CDR2 reads SVGAGI (reference sequence). The CDR3 extends over 17 amino acids. The CDR3 loop reads CASLSRGLAGGADTQYF. Here the CDR3 DNA reads TGTGCCAGCCTCTCCCGGGGGCTAGCGGGAGGGGCAGATACGCAGTATTTT.

In this sample, this clonotype turned up a few times. The chain couples TRBV29-1 to TRBJ2-3; D not resolved. The CDR3 totals 11 residues. Trimming stripped 5 bases from V and 2 bases from J, with 5 bases between. Germline assignment: CDR1 SQVTM and CDR2 ANQGSEA. CDR3 sequence: CSVRDTDTQYF. The DNA of the CDR3 is TGCAGCGTTAGGGACACAGATACGCAGTATTTT.

This chain links TRBV20-1 with TRBJ1-1, with a weak D call TRBD1 (5 bases). The CDR3 spans 12 residues. Germline V gene lookup returns CDR1 DFQATT and CDR2 SNEGSKA (reference sequence). V lost 0 bases and J 4 bases, leaving 6 bases between the germline ends. The CDR3 spells CSARDRVTEAFF. The CDR3, as DNA: TGCAGTGCTAGAGACAGGGTCACTGAAGCTTTCTTT.

The CDR3 here is CASSLTGTFQETQYF. The CDR3, as DNA: TGTGCCAGCAGCTTAACCGGGACATTCCAAGAGACCCAGTACTTC. The chain links TRBV11-2 to TRBJ2-5; a weak D match, TRBD1 (6 bases). CDR3 length: 15 amino acids. Germline CDR1 is SGHAT and CDR2 is FQNNGV. V was clipped by 2 bases and J by 1 base, with 11 bases between them.

This clonotype showed up just once. DNA for the CDR3: TGTGCCAGCAGCCCCGGACAGGGGCTAGCCAAAAACATTCAGTACTTC. Amino acid sequence: CASSPGQGLAKNIQYF. The chain joins TRBV27 to TRBJ2-4; 9 bases are a match to TRBD1. In germline, CDR1 is MNHEY, CDR2 SMNVEV (reference sequence). J was trimmed by 0 bases and V by 6 bases; bases with no gene match: 6. The CDR3 extends over 16 amino acids.

The V gene is TRBV20-1, the J gene TRBJ2-7, with 10 bases aligning to TRBD2. The germline gives CDR1 DFQATT, CDR2 SNEGSKA (reference sequence). The CDR3 contains 18 residues. The junction had 20 bases not matched to a gene; V was cut back by 6 bases and J by 3 bases. CDR3 loop: CSARGFGGLAGASYEQYF. The CDR3 nucleotides read TGCAGTGCCAGGGGCTTCGGGGGGCTAGCGGGAGCTAGCTACGAGCAGTACTTC.

This chain uses TRBV12-3 or TRBV12-4 with TRBJ2-4; 11 bases align to TRBD1. The J call could be wrong; TRBJ2-7 is a better fit for the DNA end. The CDR3 has 15 amino acids. In nucleotides, the CDR3 is TGTGCCAGCAGCGCAGTGGACAGGGGGCATCGCGAGCAGTACTTC. It translates to CASSAVDRGHREQYF.

This clonotype was seen a few times. J is TRBJ1-1 and V is TRBV14; a possible D gene is TRBD1 (6 bases). Trimming removed 4 bases at V and 1 base at J, with 7 bases between. This CDR3 has 13 amino acids. Germline loops: CDR1 SGHDN, CDR2 FVKESK. DNA of the CDR3: TGTGCCAGCAGCCGGGGACAGAACACTGAAGCTTTCTTT. Encoded protein: CASSRGQNTEAFF.